The T cell receptor (beta chain) under discussion was sequenced for a study of radiotherapy plus CTLA-4 blockade in lung cancer. Notes on the study in general: Response was reportedly best predicted by early blood T cell clone dynamics, with interferon-beta. Among blood TCR repertoires after radiotherapy plus ipilimumab, tumor-derived clones expanded.

The CDR3 is made up of 16 amino acids. Germline V lookup: CDR1 SQVTM, CDR2 ANQGSEA. Deletions cut 4 bases from V and 3 bases from J, with 20 bases between. Concerning this clone: The target antigen is unknown.

TCRdb's table, derived via immunoSEQ multiplex PCR, lists solely in-frame clones and lacks some. The table lists some 80,000 clones, under 80% of them singletons. The clonotype originates from a human donor with non-small cell lung cancer whose response to radiotherapy plus ipilimumab could not be evaluated. Some clones in this sample may be carry-over from other donors' samples. The J gene is TRBJ2-3, the V gene TRBV29-1, with D possibly TRBD2 on 5 matching bases. The sample in question was peripheral blood, obtained from a patient treated with radiotherapy plus ipilimumab. The CDR3 DNA is TGCAGCGTTGCGGGCCCCTCCCGGGGATCGACAGATACGCAGTATTTT. As protein: CSVAGPSRGSTDTQYF.